This T cell receptor (beta chain) was documented in a study of blood T cell repertoires in COVID-19. The repertoire was sequenced with immunoSEQ multiplex PCR; TCRdb's copy has only in-frame clones and lacks some. The data hold under 250,000 clones, with about 87% observed a single time. V shed 0 bases and J shed 8 bases, with 14 bases lying between them. The CDR3 has 15 residues. Germline CDR1 reads SGHNT; CDR2 reads YYREEE (reference sequence). J is TRBJ1-4 and V is TRBV5-4; D gene unclear. The clonotype comes from a woman under 40 who had been exposed to COVID-19. Sequenced: PBMCs or T cells enriched from blood (not recorded which). Here the CDR3 reads CASSLARAGPEKLFF. DNA of the CDR3: TGTGCCAGCAGCTTGGCGCGGGCAGGACCGGAAAAACTGTTTTTT.